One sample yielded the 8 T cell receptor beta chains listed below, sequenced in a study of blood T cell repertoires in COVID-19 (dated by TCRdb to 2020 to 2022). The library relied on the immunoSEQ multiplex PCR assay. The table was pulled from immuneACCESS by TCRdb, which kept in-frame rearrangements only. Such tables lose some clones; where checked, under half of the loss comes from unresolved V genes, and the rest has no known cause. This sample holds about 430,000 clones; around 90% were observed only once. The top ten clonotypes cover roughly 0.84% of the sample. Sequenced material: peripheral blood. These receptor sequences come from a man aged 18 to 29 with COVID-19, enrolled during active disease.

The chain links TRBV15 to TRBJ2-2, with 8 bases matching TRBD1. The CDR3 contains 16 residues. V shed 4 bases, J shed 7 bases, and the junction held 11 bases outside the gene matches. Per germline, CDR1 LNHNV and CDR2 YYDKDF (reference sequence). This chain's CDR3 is CATSKRTGSLGGELFF. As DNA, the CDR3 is TGTGCCACCAGCAAACGGACAGGGTCCCTCGGCGGGGAGCTGTTTTTT.

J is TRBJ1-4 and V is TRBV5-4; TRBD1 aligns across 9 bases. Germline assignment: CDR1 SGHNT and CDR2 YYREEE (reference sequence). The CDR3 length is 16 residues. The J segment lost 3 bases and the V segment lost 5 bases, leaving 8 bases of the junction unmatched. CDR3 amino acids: CASSTGQGLPNEKLFF. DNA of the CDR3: TGTGCCAGCAGTACGGGACAGGGTCTCCCTAATGAAAAACTGTTTTTT.

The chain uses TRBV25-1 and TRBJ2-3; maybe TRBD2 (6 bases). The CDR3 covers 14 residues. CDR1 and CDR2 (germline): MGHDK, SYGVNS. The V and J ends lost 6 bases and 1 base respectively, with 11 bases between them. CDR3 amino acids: CASSGGVGTDTQYF. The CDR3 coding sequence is TGTGCCAGCAGCGGGGGAGTAGGCACAGATACGCAGTATTTT. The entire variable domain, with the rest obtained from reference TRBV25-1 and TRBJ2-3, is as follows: EADIYQTPRYLVIGTGKKITLECSQTMGHDKMYWYQQDPGMELHLIHYSYGVNSTEKGDLSSESTVSRIRTEHFPLTLESARPSHTSQYLCASSGGVGTDTQYFGPGTRLTVL.

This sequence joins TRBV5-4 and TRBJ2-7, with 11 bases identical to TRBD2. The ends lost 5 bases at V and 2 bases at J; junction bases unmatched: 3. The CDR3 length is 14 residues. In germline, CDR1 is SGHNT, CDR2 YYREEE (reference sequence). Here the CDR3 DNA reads TGTGCCAGCAGTCCACTAGCGGGGGCCTACGAGCAGTACTTC. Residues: CASSPLAGAYEQYF.

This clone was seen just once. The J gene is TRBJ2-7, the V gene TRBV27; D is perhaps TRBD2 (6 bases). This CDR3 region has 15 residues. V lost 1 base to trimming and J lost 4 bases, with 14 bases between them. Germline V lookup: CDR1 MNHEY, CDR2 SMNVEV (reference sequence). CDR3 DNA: TGTGCCAGCAGTTTATTTCGGGTAGGGAGGTACGAGCAGTACTTC. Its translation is CASSLFRVGRYEQYF.

CDR3 sequence: CASSYRTSGKVEQYF. The CDR3 DNA reads as TGTGCCAGCAGTTACAGGACTAGCGGGAAAGTCGAGCAGTACTTC. V gene TRBV6-5 combines with J gene TRBJ2-7, with 12 positions matching TRBD2. Germline CDR1 and CDR2: MNHEY and SVGAGI. V gave up 2 bases and J gave up 6 bases; unmatched junction bases: 5. CDR3 size: 15 residues.

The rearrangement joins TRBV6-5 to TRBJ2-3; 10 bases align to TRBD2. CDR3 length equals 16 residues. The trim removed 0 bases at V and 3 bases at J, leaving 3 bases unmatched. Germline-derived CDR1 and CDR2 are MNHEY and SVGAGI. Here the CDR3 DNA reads TGTGCCAGCAGTTACTCGCCTAGCGGGAGTACAGATACGCAGTATTTT. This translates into CASSYSPSGSTDTQYF.

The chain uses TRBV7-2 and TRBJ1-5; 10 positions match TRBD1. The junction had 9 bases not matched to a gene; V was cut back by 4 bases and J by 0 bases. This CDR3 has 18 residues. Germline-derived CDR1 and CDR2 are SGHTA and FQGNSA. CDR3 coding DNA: TGTGCCAGCAGCTCCAGGACAGGGGGGGGATATAGCAATCAGCCCCAGCATTTT. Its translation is CASSSRTGGGYSNQPQHF.